Listed below are T cell receptor beta chains from one sample, sequenced in a study of human T cells and chemical hapten exposure. In TCRdb, the RACE reads were re-called with MiXCR into one record per CDR3 protein. This table has 150,000 to 200,000 distinct CDR3 sequences, around 20% appearing once. The specimen was whole blood, collected in connection with sensitization to the hapten diphenylcyclopropenone (DPC). The receptors were gathered from a woman between 45 and 60 years old with alopecia areata. Some clones in this sample may be carry-over from other donors' samples. Both conserved end residues are part of each CDR3. D genes are given only for firm matches. Clone size is not always given. Where it is, it says once, few, many or a class for expanded clones.

CASSRTGGGYGSNQPQHF TGTGCCAGCAGCCGGACAGGAGGGGGGTATGGTAGCAATCAGCCCCAGCATTTT NA TRBJ1-5 TRBV12-3/TRBV12-4 TRBD1
CASSLEAGEAEETQYF TGCGCCAGCAGCTTGGAGGCGGGAGAGGCGGAGGAGACCCAGTACTTC NA TRBJ2-5 TRBV5-1 TRBD2
CASSPNQGENTGELFF TGTGCCAGCTCACCAAATCAGGGGGAGAACACCGGGGAGCTGTTTTTT NA TRBJ2-2 TRBV18 TRBD1
CAISDPATISGANVLTF TGTGCCATCAGTGACCCCGCAACGATCTCTGGGGCCAACGTCCTGACTTTC NA TRBJ2-6 TRBV10-3 NA
CATSSRQGGETQYF TGTGCCACCAGCAGTAGACAGGGCGGAGAGACCCAGTACTTC few TRBJ2-5 TRBV15 TRBD1
CSAPSGTPNFYNEQFF TGCAGTGCGCCTTCCGGGACTCCTAACTTCTACAATGAGCAGTTCTTC few TRBJ2-1 TRBV20-1 NA
CSVVRGGSSYNEQFF TGCAGCGTTGTCCGTGGCGGAAGCTCCTACAATGAGCAGTTCTTC NA TRBJ2-1 TRBV29-1 NA
CASSFLVTAKAGGYTF TGTGCCAGCAGCTTTCTCGTGACAGCAAAAGCGGGGGGCTACACCTTC NA TRBJ1-2 TRBV7-9 NA
CSASRGSYEQYF TGCAGTGCCTCTCGGGGGAGCTACGAGCAGTACTTC NA TRBJ2-7 TRBV20-1 NA
CSVPNGRGSSYNEQFF TGCAGCGTCCCGAACGGGCGAGGGAGCTCCTACAATGAGCAGTTCTTC NA TRBJ2-1 TRBV29-1 NA
CASSFSLPGVRETQYF TGTGCCAGCAGCTTCTCCCTCCCGGGAGTCAGAGAGACCCAGTACTTC NA TRBJ2-5 TRBV5-6 NA
CASSLRQARDTQYF TGCGCCAGCAGCTTGCGGCAGGCTAGAGATACGCAGTATTTT NA TRBJ2-3 TRBV5-1 NA
CSAHTINTQYF TGCAGTGCGCACACCATTAATACGCAGTATTTT NA TRBJ2-3 TRBV20-1 NA
CASSQEELVGAEQFF TGCGCCAGCAGCCAAGAGGAACTAGTGGGAGCTGAGCAGTTCTTC NA TRBJ2-1 TRBV4-1 NA
CARSAFQETQYF TGTGCCAGATCGGCTTTCCAAGAGACCCAGTACTTC few TRBJ2-5 TRBV2 NA
CASVEVSGYNEQFF TGTGCCAGCGTGGAGGTGTCTGGATACAATGAGCAGTTCTTC NA TRBJ2-1 TRBV6-6 NA
CASRETYSKENTEAFF TGTGCCAGCAGGGAAACCTACTCAAAGGAGAACACTGAAGCTTTCTTT NA TRBJ1-1 TRBV5-6 NA
CATSRDRGGEKLFF TGTGCCACCAGCAGAGACAGGGGAGGTGAAAAACTGTTTTTT few TRBJ1-4 TRBV15 NA
CASSPDYPGEQYF TGTGCCAGCAGCCCGGACTACCCCGGGGAGCAGTACTTC few TRBJ2-7 TRBV11-2 NA
CASRKGISGANVLTF TGTGCCAGCAGGAAAGGTATCTCTGGGGCCAACGTCCTGACTTTC few TRBJ2-6 TRBV2 NA
CSAVAGPNTGELFF TGCAGCGCCGTAGCGGGACCGAACACCGGGGAGCTGTTTTTT NA TRBJ2-2 TRBV29-1 TRBD2
CSARDPWGQGGNTIYF TGCAGTGCTAGAGACCCCTGGGGACAGGGCGGTAACACCATATATTTT NA TRBJ1-3 TRBV20-1 TRBD1
CASSLAGQTQYF TGTGCCAGCAGCTTAGCTGGTCAAACCCAGTACTTC once TRBJ2-5 TRBV7-2 NA
CASSQEVAGRREQYF TGTGCCAGCAGCCAAGAAGTAGCGGGAAGGAGGGAGCAGTACTTC few TRBJ2-7 TRBV4-2 TRBD2
CASSPRGSGRLSTDTQYF TGTGCCAGCAGCCCCCGGGGTAGCGGGAGGCTCAGCACAGATACGCAGTATTTT NA TRBJ2-3 TRBV7-3 TRBD2
CASSYSSRGQSDEAFF TGTGCCAGCAGTTACTCGAGCAGGGGGCAGTCAGATGAAGCTTTCTTT NA TRBJ1-1 TRBV6-2/TRBV6-3 TRBD1
CASSLQVKQGRTTFF TGTGCCAGCAGCTTACAGGTCAAACAGGGTCGGACAACTTTCTTT few TRBJ1-1 TRBV7-9 NA
CASSFRDRTYEQYF TGTGCCAGCAGTTTTAGGGACAGGACCTACGAGCAGTACTTC few TRBJ2-7 TRBV28 TRBD1
CAISESKRDRGVYGYTF TGTGCCATCAGTGAGTCAAAAAGGGACAGGGGAGTCTATGGCTACACCTTC NA TRBJ1-2 TRBV10-3 TRBD1
CASSLRQGGEKLFF TGCGCCAGCAGCCTGCGACAGGGAGGGGAAAAACTGTTTTTT NA TRBJ1-4 TRBV5-1 TRBD1
CSVEGRDWYQETQYF TGCAGCGTTGAGGGCAGGGACTGGTACCAAGAGACCCAGTACTTC few TRBJ2-5 TRBV29-1 NA
CATVVRGGYEQYF TGCGCCACCGTGGTTAGGGGTGGCTACGAGCAGTACTTC few TRBJ2-7 TRBV10-1 NA
CAWSDGRTETQYF TGTGCCTGGAGCGACGGACGAACGGAGACCCAGTACTTC few TRBJ2-5 TRBV30 NA
CASSGSRRGWNTEAFF TGCGCCAGCAGTGGTAGTCGGAGGGGCTGGAACACTGAAGCTTTCTTT few TRBJ1-1 TRBV10-1 NA
CATSDHTGVGYNEQFF TGTGCCACCAGTGATCACACAGGCGTCGGGTACAATGAGCAGTTCTTC NA TRBJ2-1 TRBV24-1 NA
CASSLGTSGTYEQYF TGCGCCAGCAGCTTGGGGACTAGCGGGACCTACGAGCAGTACTTC many TRBJ2-7 TRBV5-1 TRBD2
CASSTSRAHEQYF TGTGCCAGCAGCACCTCACGGGCCCACGAGCAGTACTTC few TRBJ2-7 TRBV6-2/TRBV6-3 NA
CASSSGGERDNSNQPQHF TGTGCCAGCAGCAGTGGTGGGGAGAGAGACAATAGCAATCAGCCCCAGCATTTT many TRBJ1-5 TRBV21-1 NA
CASSSHRTGDNQPQHF TGTGCCAGCAGCTCCCACCGGACAGGGGATAATCAGCCCCAGCATTTT many TRBJ1-5 TRBV7-8 TRBD1
CASSQKETEAFF TGTGCCAGCAGCCAGAAGGAAACTGAAGCTTTCTTT once TRBJ1-1 TRBV11-2 NA
CASSLDGREEETQYF TGTGCCAGCAGCTTAGATGGGCGGGAGGAGGAGACCCAGTACTTC many TRBJ2-5 TRBV7-2 TRBD2
CASSPSPGTGASPPLIF TGTGCCAGCAGCCCGAGTCCCGGGACAGGGGCTAGCCCACCTCTCATTTTT few TRBJ1-4 TRBV4-2 TRBD1
CSARAVAGGSYEQYF TGCAGTGCCAGGGCGGTGGCGGGAGGCTCCTACGAGCAGTACTTC NA TRBJ2-7 TRBV20-1 TRBD2
CASSPRAADREAFF TGTGCCAGCAGCCCCCGGGCTGCCGACAGGGAAGCTTTCTTT few TRBJ1-1 TRBV7-9 NA
CASSPGLAGSSEQYF TGTGCCAGCAGCCCCGGACTAGCTGGGTCGAGTGAGCAGTACTTC few TRBJ2-7 TRBV7-9 TRBD2
CASSLGPGAYEQYF TGCGCCAGCAGCTTGGGTCCGGGGGCGTACGAGCAGTACTTC few TRBJ2-7 TRBV5-1 NA
CARSYGYTF TGTGCCAGGAGCTATGGCTACACCTTC NA TRBJ1-2 TRBV6-4 NA
CASSSLPLAGLSTDTQYF TGCGCCAGCAGCTCCCTCCCACTAGCGGGCCTCAGCACAGATACGCAGTATTTT NA TRBJ2-3 TRBV5-1 TRBD2
CASGTSTHNEQFF TGTGCCAGCGGGACTAGTACCCACAATGAGCAGTTCTTC NA TRBJ2-1 TRBV2 TRBD2
CASMWDRGADTQYF TGTGCCAGCATGTGGGACAGGGGCGCAGATACGCAGTATTTT NA TRBJ2-3 TRBV12-3/TRBV12-4 TRBD1
CASRTTFGNEKLFF TGTGCCAGCAGAACCACCTTTGGTAATGAAAAACTGTTTTTT NA TRBJ1-4 TRBV5-6 NA
CASSQDLTNEQFF TGCGCCAGCAGCCAAGATCTTACCAATGAGCAGTTCTTC NA TRBJ2-1 TRBV4-1 NA
CASSYSTEGRDGYTF TGTGCCAGCAGTTACTCAACCGAGGGTAGGGATGGCTACACCTTC few TRBJ1-2 TRBV6-5 NA